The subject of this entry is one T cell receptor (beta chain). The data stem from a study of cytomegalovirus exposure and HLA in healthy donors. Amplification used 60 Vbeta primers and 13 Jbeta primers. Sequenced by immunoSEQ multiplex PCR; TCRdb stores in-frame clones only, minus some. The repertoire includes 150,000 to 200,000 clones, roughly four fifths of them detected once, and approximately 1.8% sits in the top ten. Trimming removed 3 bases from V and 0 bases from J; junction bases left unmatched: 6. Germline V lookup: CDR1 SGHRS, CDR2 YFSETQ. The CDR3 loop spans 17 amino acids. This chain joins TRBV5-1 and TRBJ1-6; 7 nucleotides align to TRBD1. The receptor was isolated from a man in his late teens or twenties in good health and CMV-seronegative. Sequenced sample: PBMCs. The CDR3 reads CASSWADRSSYNSPLHF. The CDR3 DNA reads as TGCGCCAGCAGCTGGGCGGACAGGAGCTCCTATAATTCACCCCTCCACTTT. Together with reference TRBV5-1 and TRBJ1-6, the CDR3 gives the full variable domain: KAGVTQTPRYLIKTRGQQVTLSCSPISGHRSVSWYQQTPGQGLQFLFEYFSETQRNKGNFPGRFSGRQFSNSRSEMNVSTLELGDSALYLCASSWADRSSYNSPLHFGNGTRLTVT.